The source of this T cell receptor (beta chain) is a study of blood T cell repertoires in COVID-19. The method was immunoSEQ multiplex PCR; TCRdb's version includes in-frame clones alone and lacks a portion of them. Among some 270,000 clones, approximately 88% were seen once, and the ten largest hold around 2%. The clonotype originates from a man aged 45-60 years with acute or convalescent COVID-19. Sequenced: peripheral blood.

CDR3 protein: CASSSTPSDNTDTQYF. In nucleotides, the CDR3 is TGTGCCAGCAGCTCTACCCCGTCAGACAACACAGATACGCAGTATTTT. V usage is TRBV5-4 and J usage is TRBJ2-3; D remains ambiguous. CDR1 and CDR2 (germline): SGHNT, YYREEE (reference sequence). The V and J ends lost 3 bases and 2 bases respectively, with 16 bases between them. The CDR3 runs to 16 residues.